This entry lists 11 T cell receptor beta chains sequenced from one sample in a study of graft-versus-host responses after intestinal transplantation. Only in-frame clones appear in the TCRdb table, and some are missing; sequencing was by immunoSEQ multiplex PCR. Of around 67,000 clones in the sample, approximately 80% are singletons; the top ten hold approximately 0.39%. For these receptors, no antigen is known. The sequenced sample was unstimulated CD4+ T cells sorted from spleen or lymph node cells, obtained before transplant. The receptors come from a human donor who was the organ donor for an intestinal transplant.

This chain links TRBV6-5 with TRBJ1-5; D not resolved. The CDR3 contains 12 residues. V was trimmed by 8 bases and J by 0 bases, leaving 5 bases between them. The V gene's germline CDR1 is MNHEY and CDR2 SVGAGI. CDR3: CASGLSNQPQHF. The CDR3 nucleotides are TGTGCCAGCGGGCTTAGCAATCAGCCCCAGCATTTT.

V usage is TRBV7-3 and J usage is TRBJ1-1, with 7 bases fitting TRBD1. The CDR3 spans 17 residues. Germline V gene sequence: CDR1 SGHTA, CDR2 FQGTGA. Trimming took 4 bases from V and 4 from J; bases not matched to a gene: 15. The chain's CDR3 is CASSSDRTGAGGTEAFF. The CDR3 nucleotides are TGTGCCAGCAGCTCGGACAGGACGGGGGCTGGGGGCACTGAAGCTTTCTTT. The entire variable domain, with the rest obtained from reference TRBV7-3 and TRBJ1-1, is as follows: GAGVSQTPSNKVTEKGKYVELRCDPISGHTALYWYRQSLGQGPEFLIYFQGTGAADDSGLPNDRFFAVRPEGSVSTLKIQRTERGDSAVYLCASSSDRTGAGGTEAFFGQGTRLTVV.

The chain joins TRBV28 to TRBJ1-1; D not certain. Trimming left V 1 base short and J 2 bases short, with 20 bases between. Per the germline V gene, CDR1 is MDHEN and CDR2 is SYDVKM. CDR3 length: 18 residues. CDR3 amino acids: CASSLSGGFGGGNTEAFF. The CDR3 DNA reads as TGTGCCAGCAGTTTATCGGGTGGGTTCGGTGGAGGCAACACTGAAGCTTTCTTT.

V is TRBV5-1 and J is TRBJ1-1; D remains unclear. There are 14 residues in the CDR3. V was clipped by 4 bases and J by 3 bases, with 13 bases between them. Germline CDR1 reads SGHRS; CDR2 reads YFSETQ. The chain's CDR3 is CASSQQYGDTEAFF. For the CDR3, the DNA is TGCGCCAGCAGCCAACAGTACGGCGACACTGAAGCTTTCTTT.

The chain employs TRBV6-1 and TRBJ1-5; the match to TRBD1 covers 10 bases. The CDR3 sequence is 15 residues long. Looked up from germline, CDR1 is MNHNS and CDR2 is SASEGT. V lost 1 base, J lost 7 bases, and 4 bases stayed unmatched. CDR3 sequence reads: CASSEVTGGWQPQHF. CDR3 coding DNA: TGTGCCAGCAGTGAAGTGACAGGGGGCTGGCAGCCCCAGCATTTT.

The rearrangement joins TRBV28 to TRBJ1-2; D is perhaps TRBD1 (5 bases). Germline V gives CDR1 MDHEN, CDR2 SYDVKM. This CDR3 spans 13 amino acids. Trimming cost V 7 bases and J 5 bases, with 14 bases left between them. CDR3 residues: CASTQDITYGYTF. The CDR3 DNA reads TGTGCCAGCACCCAGGACATAACATATGGCTACACCTTC.

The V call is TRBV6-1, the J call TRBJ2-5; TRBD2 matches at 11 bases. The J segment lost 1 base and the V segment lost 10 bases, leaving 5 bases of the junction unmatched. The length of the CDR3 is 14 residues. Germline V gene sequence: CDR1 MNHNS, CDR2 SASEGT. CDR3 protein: CAIRSGGAQETQYF. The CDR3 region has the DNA TGTGCCATCCGTAGCGGGGGGGCCCAAGAGACCCAGTACTTC.

This CDR3 reads CASSLQERGAAGNQPQHF. The CDR3, as DNA: TGCGCCAGCAGCCTCCAGGAGCGGGGGGCGGCGGGCAATCAGCCCCAGCATTTT. The V gene is TRBV4-1, the J gene TRBJ1-5; tentatively, D is TRBD1 (6 bases). The CDR3 consists of 18 residues. Trimming stripped 4 bases from V and 2 bases from J, with 21 bases between. Germline V gene sequence: CDR1 MGHRA, CDR2 YSYEKL.

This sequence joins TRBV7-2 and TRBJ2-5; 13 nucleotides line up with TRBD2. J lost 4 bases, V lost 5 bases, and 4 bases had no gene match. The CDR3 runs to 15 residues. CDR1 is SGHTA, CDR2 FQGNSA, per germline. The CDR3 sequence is CASSPRLAGGETQYF. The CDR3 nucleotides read TGTGCCAGCAGCCCAAGACTAGCGGGGGGAGAGACCCAGTACTTC. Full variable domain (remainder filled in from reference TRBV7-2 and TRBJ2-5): GAGVSQSPSNKVTEKGKDVELRCDPISGHTALYWYRQSLGQGLEFLIYFQGNSAPDKSGLPSDRFSAERTGGSVSTLTIQRTQQEDSAVYLCASSPRLAGGETQYFGPGTRLLVL.

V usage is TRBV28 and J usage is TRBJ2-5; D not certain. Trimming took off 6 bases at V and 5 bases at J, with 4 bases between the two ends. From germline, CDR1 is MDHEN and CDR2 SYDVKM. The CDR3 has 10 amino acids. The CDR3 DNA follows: TGTGCCAGCAGGCAGGAGACCCAGTACTTC. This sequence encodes CASRQETQYF.

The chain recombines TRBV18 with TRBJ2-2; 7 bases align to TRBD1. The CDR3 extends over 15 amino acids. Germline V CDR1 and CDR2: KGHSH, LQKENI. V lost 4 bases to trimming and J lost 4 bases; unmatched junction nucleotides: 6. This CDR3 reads CASSLSTGFTGELFF. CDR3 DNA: TGTGCCAGCTCACTTTCGACAGGGTTCACCGGGGAGCTGTTTTTT.